This T cell receptor (beta chain) stems from a study of shared clonotypes between healthy human individuals. Note on this clone: Its target is unknown. Within the sample, other DNA sequences also encode this same CDR3.

Points from the study as a whole: Clonotype sharing across several donors was observed for 4% to 5.5% of naive CD4 clonotypes. In this cohort, only blood was sampled, and tissue repertoires likely differ.

In the CD4+ fraction, cells were divided into CD45RA+ naive and CD45RA-negative memory subsets. V dropped 2 bases and J dropped 2 bases, with 13 bases sitting between them. Germline V gene sequence: CDR1 SGHRS, CDR2 YFSETQ. The CDR3 has 16 amino acids. For every subset, genomic DNA was evenly distributed across several immunoSEQ plates. Assay used: immunoSEQ multiplex PCR; TCRdb lists only in-frame clones, some missing. The table includes millions of clones, about 92% detected once. The TCR sequence derives from a young man in good health. The chain uses TRBV5-1 and TRBJ2-2; D perhaps matches TRBD1 (6 bases). The sequencing sample was made of naive CD4+ T cells sorted from blood. The subset: CD45RA+ positively selected. The CDR3 nucleotides are TGCGCCAGCAGCTTAAGTGGACAGCGAAACACCGGGGAGCTGTTTTTT. It codes for CASSLSGQRNTGELFF.